The entry below describes one T cell receptor (beta chain). Other DNA variants within this sample encode the same CDR3. These data come from a study of blood T cell repertoires in COVID-19. In the study overall: COVID-19 samples, acute and convalescent, were from the United States, Italy and Spain. T cells, B-cell-depleted T cells, or PBMCs provided the cDNA or gDNA that served as material.

Per the original data handling: Scientists estimated how many nucleated cells there were by amplifying reference gene primers. Sequencing used immunoSEQ multiplex PCR; TCRdb keeps in-frame clones, though not all of them. The V and J calls and clone size are taken from that table; D and trimming were inferred from the DNA. The table shows about 480,000 clones, with 85% to 90% occurring only once. Germline assignment: CDR1 MNHEY and CDR2 SMNVEV (reference sequence). V was cut by 3 bases and J by 4 bases, with 7 bases left in between. The CDR3 loop spans 13 amino acids. Seattle's cohort entered during active infection and was followed longitudinally.

The chain employs TRBV27 and TRBJ2-1, with D possibly matching TRBD1 (6 bases). The sequenced material came from peripheral blood. The origin of this receptor is a woman aged 50 to 65 with COVID-19, enrolled during active disease. CDR3 nucleotides: TGTGCCAGCAGTTTGGACAGATACAATGAGCAGTTCTTC. Translated, it gives CASSLDRYNEQFF.